The rows below give T cell receptor beta chains drawn from one sample of a study of T cells in Graves' hyperthyroidism and ophthalmopathy. TCRdb recomputed calls from the multiplex PCR reads with MiXCR, one row per CDR3 protein. The sample includes around 380,000 distinct CDR3 sequences, approximately 12% seen only once; the top ten take under 25%. The sequencing input was blood. The receptors were sampled from a man aged 30 to 39 with Graves' hyperthyroidism that later progressed to Graves' ophthalmopathy. Each CDR3 is given with its conserved first and last residue. A D gene is named only where the DNA matches it firmly. The size field is filled for only some rows; it gives once, few, many or a size class.

d_gene	v_gene	len	abundance	j_gene	CDR3nt	CDR3aa
TRBD1	TRBV7-8	15	NA	TRBJ2-7	TGTGCCAGCAGCTTAGGCGGGACAGGGTATCACGAGCAGTACTTC	CASSLGGTGYHEQYF
NA	TRBV2	14	NA	TRBJ1-2	TGTGCCAGCAGCGACAGGCCTTCTAACTATGGCTACACCTTC	CASSDRPSNYGYTF
NA	TRBV18	14	NA	TRBJ1-6	TGTGCCAGCTCCCCCAGACAGAAATTGTCACCCCTCCACTTT	CASSPRQKLSPLHF
NA	TRBV6-1	13	many	TRBJ2-3	TGTGCCAGCAGTTTCGGGTTCGGCGATACGCAGTATTTT	CASSFGFGDTQYF
TRBD1	TRBV27	18	many	TRBJ1-4	TGTGCCAGCAGTTTTCATCACAGGGGAGGTGCAACTAATGAAAAACTGTTTTTT	CASSFHHRGGATNEKLFF
TRBD2	TRBV27	16	NA	TRBJ2-3	TGTGCCAGCAGTTTAACCGGGGGGGCTGGGGCAGATACGCAGTATTTT	CASSLTGGAGADTQYF
TRBD2	TRBV20-1	17	NA	TRBJ2-1	TGCAGTGCTAGAGGAGACGGGGCGGGGGGCTCCTACAATGAGCAGTTCTTC	CSARGDGAGGSYNEQFF
TRBD2	TRBV29-1	15	few	TRBJ2-1	TGCAGCGGTGCGACTAGCGGGGGGCCTTACAATGAGCAGTTCTTC	CSGATSGGPYNEQFF
NA	TRBV28	12	NA	TRBJ2-7	TGTGCCAGCACCAGAGATCTTTACGAGCAGTACTTC	CASTRDLYEQYF
NA	TRBV3-1	17	many	TRBJ1-5	TGTGCCAGCAGCCAGCGGGTAGGGTCCCTGGTTAATCAGCCCCAGCATTTT	CASSQRVGSLVNQPQHF
TRBD2	TRBV20-1	16	few	TRBJ2-3	TGCAGTCCCCGGGCGGATAGCGCTAGCGGGGGCGAAACGCAGTATTTT	CSPRADSASGGETQYF